This TCR beta chain comes out of a study of shared clonotypes between healthy human individuals. Germline V gene lookup returns CDR1 MGHRA and CDR2 YSYEKL. The CDR3 runs to 14 residues. V lost 7 bases to trimming and J lost 3 bases; unmatched junction nucleotides: 9. The assay was carried out at the deep level. Here immunoSEQ multiplex PCR was the method, and the copy in TCRdb shows in-frame clones only, minus some. The sample consists of about 1.1 million clones, around 78% of them appearing once. Sequencing input: memory CD4+ T cells from PBMCs. As for subset: CD45RA-negative fraction. This receptor was taken from a man younger than 35 in good health. Some clones in this sample may be carry-over from other donors' samples. The chain is built from TRBV4-1 and TRBJ2-7; 7 bases line up with TRBD2. The CDR3 nucleotides read TGCGCCAGCAAGCGGGATCCCACTATCTACGAGCAGTACTTC. Amino acid sequence: CASKRDPTIYEQYF.